Included here is one T cell receptor beta chain sequence, with context. This clonotype has just a few counts. Its antigen remains unidentified. Per-base quality was not reported, and no clone a single base away is much larger than it. CDR1 is given as ENHRY and CDR2 as SYGVKD, both from the germline V gene. V loses 5 bases of germline sequence and J loses 1 base, and the interval between the two ends is 15 bases. From cysteine to phenylalanine, the CDR3 is 16 amino acids long. Of all the DNA, just the CDR3 is kept, 48 bases in frame from base 1. The data originate from a study of identical twins' blood T cells (dated by TCRdb to between 2011 and 2013). In terms of the full investigation: The roughly 12 libraries, six for the alpha chain and six for the beta chain, together yielded 45 million to 55 million Illumina reads. Using next-generation sequencing, the study compared the TCR alpha and beta chain repertoires of three pairs of monozygous twins to assess how genetics influences repertoire formation. Overall results and qualifications from the work: V gene usage, even among non-selected out-of-frame TCRbeta clonotypes, was reported to be markedly more similar within twin pairs than between unrelated donors. The study stated that the proposed role of the TCRalpha J segment in MHC recognition during thymic selection needs to be validated by independent studies. Among the most abundant TCRbeta clonotypes, every donor shared more CDR3 sequences with her own twin than with unrelated donors. Because the twins were raised together, environmental influences could not be ruled out as an explanation for the similarity between twins. How many CDR3 clonotypes two donors shared depended mainly on the product of their cloneset sizes, and the twins did not clearly stray from this trend.

Libraries were prepared through 5' RACE. Data came from an Illumina Genome Analyzer IIx. RNA-based TCR cDNA libraries were prepared by a previously described protocol with several modifications. To prevent cross-contamination, sample-specific barcodes were introduced on both ends of each TCR cDNA library during cDNA synthesis and amplification. In the source study's methods: Each library contained roughly 2.2 to 3.6 million CDR3-containing reads, and somewhere between about 95,000 and nearly 500,000 clonotypes were identified for each individual. After reads with improper barcode index combinations were thrown out, a cloneset for each library was built using the MiTCR software. During the assembly of CDR3 clonotypes by MiTCR, low-quality reads were filtered or rescued and PCR and sequencing errors were corrected. Artificial out-of-frame clonotypes were mapped to in-frame sequences, with one indel allowed in the CDR3, and then removed. V and J gene usage similarity between donors was measured as Jensen-Shannon divergence divided by mean entropy. TCRdb trimmed public reads at Q25 via fastp, called clones via MiXCR and kept in-frame beta chains. Entries that share a CDR3 protein sequence are merged under the most common genes and DNA. For this entry, the V and J calls and clone size follow TCRdb and not the study's own pipeline. The sample profile shows about 370,000 distinct CDR3 sequences; over 25% of them were found once. The ten top clones hold roughly 5.5% of the sample.

Six healthy women forming three monozygous twin pairs were used as donors. Each of the three twin pairs had been raised together, and the twins in each pair were thought likely to have encountered the same infectious agents and vaccines. TCR cDNA libraries were prepared from RNA that had been isolated from peripheral blood mononuclear cells. What was sequenced was PBMCs. The TCR was taken from a woman aged 18-50 years in good health. The sequence links TRBV10-3 to TRBJ2-4; a weak D assignment points to TRBD1 (7 bases agree). The nucleotide sequence reads as follows: TGTGCCATCAGTTCGGGGGACAGAAACGCCAAAAACATTCAGTACTTC. It translates as CAISSGDRNAKNIQYF.